Shown below are 16 T cell receptor beta chains from a single sample sequenced in a study of cytomegalovirus exposure and HLA in healthy donors. Use of 60 Vbeta and 13 Jbeta primers characterized the PCR. TCRdb keeps only in-frame clones here, not all; method: immunoSEQ multiplex PCR. The table includes under 150,000 clones, around four fifths detected once. The sequencing sample was made of PBMCs. The receptor source for this set is a woman in her forties in good health and CMV-seropositive.

The chain uses TRBV28 and TRBJ1-2, with D unclear. The CDR3 length is 12 residues. Trimming cost V 3 bases and J 8 bases, with 10 bases left between them. CDR1 and CDR2 (germline): MDHEN, SYDVKM. CDR3 in DNA: TGTGCCAGCAGTTTTTTCCGGGAGGGCTACACCTTC. It specifies CASSFFREGYTF.

The CDR3 spells CAIRWAGDDEQFF. The CDR3 DNA is TGTGCCATCAGGTGGGCGGGAGACGATGAGCAGTTCTTC. The V and J genes are TRBV10-3 and TRBJ2-1; 7 bases match TRBD2. Germline loops: CDR1 ENHRY, CDR2 SYGVKD. This CDR3 is built from 13 residues. Unmatched junction bases numbered 7, after V lost 6 bases and J lost 8 bases.

This chain joins TRBV30 and TRBJ1-2, with D unclear. V lost 2 bases, J lost 3 bases, and 10 bases lay in between. The CDR3 runs 13 residues. Germline CDR1 reads GTSNPN; CDR2 reads SVGIG (reference sequence). Here the CDR3 reads CAWSLQSYYGYTF. CDR3 bases: TGTGCCTGGAGTCTGCAGTCATACTATGGCTACACCTTC.

The CDR3 coding sequence is TGTGCCAGCAGTTTAGGGCTAGCGGGAGCGGCAGATACGCAGTATTTT. Residues: CASSLGLAGAADTQYF. This rearrangement joins TRBV28 to TRBJ2-3; 10 positions agree with TRBD2. The CDR3 has 16 residues. Germline V gene sequence: CDR1 MDHEN, CDR2 SYDVKM. Trimming cost V 2 bases and J 4 bases; bases outside gene matches: 6.

The chain has TRBV6-6 and TRBJ1-2; unclear D gene. The CDR3 runs 16 residues. Trimming cost V 0 bases and J 4 bases, with 15 bases left between them. Germline V gives CDR1 MNHNY, CDR2 SVGAGI (reference sequence). CDR3 in amino acids: CASSYSSGVNSYGYTF. The CDR3 DNA follows: TGTGCCAGCAGTTACTCGAGCGGGGTAAACTCCTATGGCTACACCTTC.

The gene calls are TRBV11-2 and TRBJ1-2; 8 nucleotides agree with TRBD1. This CDR3 spans 14 amino acids. From germline, CDR1 is SGHAT and CDR2 FQNNGV. The ends lost 5 bases at V and 4 bases at J; junction bases unmatched: 6. Written as DNA, the CDR3 is TGTGCCAGCAGCGATAACAGGGGGGGCTATGGCTACACCTTC. It yields the protein CASSDNRGGYGYTF.

This rearrangement joins TRBV27 to TRBJ1-2; D may be TRBD1 (5 bases). Germline CDR1 and CDR2: MNHEY and SMNVEV (reference sequence). The V and J ends lost 0 bases and 6 bases respectively, with 11 bases between them. The CDR3 runs 14 residues. The CDR3 nucleotides read TGTGCCAGCAGTTTATCCGGCAGGGCGAATGGCTACACCTTC. Translating gives CASSLSGRANGYTF.

J is TRBJ1-2 and V is TRBV7-9; tentative D call: TRBD1 (5 bases). CDR1 is SEHNR, CDR2 FQNEAQ, per germline (reference sequence). CDR3 size: 15 residues. Trimming stripped 1 base from V and 3 bases from J, with 12 bases between. The CDR3 sequence: CASSLEAPQDYGYTF. CDR3 DNA sequence: TGTGCCAGCAGCTTAGAGGCGCCACAGGACTATGGCTACACCTTC.

This clone was counted between two and nine times. The chain uses TRBV6-5 and TRBJ1-2; a weak D match, TRBD1 (6 bases). CDR3 size: 15 residues. V shed 0 bases and J shed 14 bases, with 22 bases lying between them. Per the germline V gene, CDR1 is MNHEY and CDR2 is SVGAGI. The CDR3 is CASSYSGQAGGTGTF. The CDR3 nucleotides read TGTGCCAGCAGTTACTCGGGACAAGCGGGGGGAACGGGAACCTTC.

The V and J genes are TRBV28 and TRBJ2-7; 11 nucleotides align to TRBD2. Trimming removed 8 bases from V and 4 bases from J; junction bases left unmatched: 10. This CDR3 is 15 amino acids long. Germline V gene lookup returns CDR1 MDHEN and CDR2 SYDVKM. The CDR3 nucleotides are TGTGCCAGCGGATCAACGACTAGCGGGACTTACGAGCAGTACTTC. It is translated as CASGSTTSGTYEQYF. The entire variable domain, with the rest obtained from reference TRBV28 and TRBJ2-7, is as follows: DVKVTQSSRYLVKRTGEKVFLECVQDMDHENMFWYRQDPGLGLRLIYFSYDVKMKEKGDIPEGYSVSREKKERFSLILESASTNQTSMYLCASGSTTSGTYEQYFGPGTRLTVT.

V is TRBV10-3 and J is TRBJ1-1; possible D gene TRBD1, 6 bases. Germline lookup yields CDR1 ENHRY and CDR2 SYGVKD. Trimming took off 4 bases at V and 4 bases at J, with 16 bases between the two ends. The CDR3 runs 15 residues. This CDR3 is CAISVTPPGATEAFF. The CDR3 region has the DNA TGTGCCATCAGTGTCACACCCCCAGGGGCCACTGAAGCTTTCTTT.

The count of this clone is one. The J gene is TRBJ2-1, the V gene TRBV7-6, with TRBD2 identical over 8 bases. The CDR3 consists of 15 residues. CDR1 is SGHVS, CDR2 FNYEAQ, per germline. With V trimmed by 3 bases and J by 2 bases, 3 bases remained unmatched. The CDR3 is CASSFSGDTYNEQFF. CDR3 DNA sequence: TGTGCCAGCAGCTTTAGCGGGGACACCTACAATGAGCAGTTCTTC.

The rearrangement uses TRBV6-6 and TRBJ2-7; possible D gene TRBD1, 6 bases. The germline CDR1 and CDR2 sequences are MNHNY and SVGAGI (reference sequence). This CDR3 is 14 amino acids long. V lost 7 bases and J 2 bases, leaving 15 bases between the germline ends. This CDR3 reads CASISAGVTYEQYF. CDR3 DNA: TGTGCCAGCATCTCGGCAGGGGTAACCTACGAGCAGTACTTC.

V usage is TRBV9 and J usage is TRBJ2-7; tentatively, D is TRBD2 (6 bases). Germline loops: CDR1 SGDLS, CDR2 YYNGEE. CDR3 size: 11 residues. V lost 3 bases to trimming and J lost 9 bases, with 10 bases between them. CDR3 nucleotide sequence: TGTGCCAGCAGCGACCCCGGGGGGCAGTACTTC. This codes for CASSDPGGQYF.

CDR3 nucleotide sequence: TGTGCCAGCTGGGGGGGGGCAAACTATGGCTACACCTTC. It codes for CASWGGANYGYTF. The chain couples TRBV6-1 to TRBJ1-2; weak D call: TRBD1 (6 bases). The germline V and J ends were trimmed by 8 bases and 2 bases, with 12 bases remaining between them. Germline CDR1 MNHNS, CDR2 SASEGT. The CDR3 totals 13 residues.

This chain connects TRBV10-3 to TRBJ2-7; 9 positions match TRBD2. Germline CDR1 is ENHRY and CDR2 is SYGVKD. The V and J ends lost 6 bases and 0 bases, in that order; junction bases with no gene match: 6. The CDR3 is 15 residues long. The CDR3 sequence: CAIRPTSGSSYEQYF. CDR3 coding DNA: TGTGCCATCAGACCGACTAGCGGCAGCTCCTACGAGCAGTACTTC.